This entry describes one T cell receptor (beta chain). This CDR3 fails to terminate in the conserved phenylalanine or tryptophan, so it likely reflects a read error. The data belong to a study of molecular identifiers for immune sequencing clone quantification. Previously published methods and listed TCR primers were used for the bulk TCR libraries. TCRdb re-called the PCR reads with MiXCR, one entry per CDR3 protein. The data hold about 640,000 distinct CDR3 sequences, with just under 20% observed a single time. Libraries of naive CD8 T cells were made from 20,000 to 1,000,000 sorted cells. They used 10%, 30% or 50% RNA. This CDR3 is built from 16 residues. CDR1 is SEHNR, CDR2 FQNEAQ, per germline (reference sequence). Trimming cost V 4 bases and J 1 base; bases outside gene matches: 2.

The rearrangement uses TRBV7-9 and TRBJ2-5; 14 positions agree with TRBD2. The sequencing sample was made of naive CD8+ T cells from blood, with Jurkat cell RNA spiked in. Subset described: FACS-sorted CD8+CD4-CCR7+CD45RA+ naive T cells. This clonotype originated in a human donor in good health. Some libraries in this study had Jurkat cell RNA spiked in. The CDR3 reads CASSSGLAGGQETQYL. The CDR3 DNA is TGTGCCAGCAGCTCCGGACTAGCGGGGGGCCAAGAGACCCAGTACCTC.